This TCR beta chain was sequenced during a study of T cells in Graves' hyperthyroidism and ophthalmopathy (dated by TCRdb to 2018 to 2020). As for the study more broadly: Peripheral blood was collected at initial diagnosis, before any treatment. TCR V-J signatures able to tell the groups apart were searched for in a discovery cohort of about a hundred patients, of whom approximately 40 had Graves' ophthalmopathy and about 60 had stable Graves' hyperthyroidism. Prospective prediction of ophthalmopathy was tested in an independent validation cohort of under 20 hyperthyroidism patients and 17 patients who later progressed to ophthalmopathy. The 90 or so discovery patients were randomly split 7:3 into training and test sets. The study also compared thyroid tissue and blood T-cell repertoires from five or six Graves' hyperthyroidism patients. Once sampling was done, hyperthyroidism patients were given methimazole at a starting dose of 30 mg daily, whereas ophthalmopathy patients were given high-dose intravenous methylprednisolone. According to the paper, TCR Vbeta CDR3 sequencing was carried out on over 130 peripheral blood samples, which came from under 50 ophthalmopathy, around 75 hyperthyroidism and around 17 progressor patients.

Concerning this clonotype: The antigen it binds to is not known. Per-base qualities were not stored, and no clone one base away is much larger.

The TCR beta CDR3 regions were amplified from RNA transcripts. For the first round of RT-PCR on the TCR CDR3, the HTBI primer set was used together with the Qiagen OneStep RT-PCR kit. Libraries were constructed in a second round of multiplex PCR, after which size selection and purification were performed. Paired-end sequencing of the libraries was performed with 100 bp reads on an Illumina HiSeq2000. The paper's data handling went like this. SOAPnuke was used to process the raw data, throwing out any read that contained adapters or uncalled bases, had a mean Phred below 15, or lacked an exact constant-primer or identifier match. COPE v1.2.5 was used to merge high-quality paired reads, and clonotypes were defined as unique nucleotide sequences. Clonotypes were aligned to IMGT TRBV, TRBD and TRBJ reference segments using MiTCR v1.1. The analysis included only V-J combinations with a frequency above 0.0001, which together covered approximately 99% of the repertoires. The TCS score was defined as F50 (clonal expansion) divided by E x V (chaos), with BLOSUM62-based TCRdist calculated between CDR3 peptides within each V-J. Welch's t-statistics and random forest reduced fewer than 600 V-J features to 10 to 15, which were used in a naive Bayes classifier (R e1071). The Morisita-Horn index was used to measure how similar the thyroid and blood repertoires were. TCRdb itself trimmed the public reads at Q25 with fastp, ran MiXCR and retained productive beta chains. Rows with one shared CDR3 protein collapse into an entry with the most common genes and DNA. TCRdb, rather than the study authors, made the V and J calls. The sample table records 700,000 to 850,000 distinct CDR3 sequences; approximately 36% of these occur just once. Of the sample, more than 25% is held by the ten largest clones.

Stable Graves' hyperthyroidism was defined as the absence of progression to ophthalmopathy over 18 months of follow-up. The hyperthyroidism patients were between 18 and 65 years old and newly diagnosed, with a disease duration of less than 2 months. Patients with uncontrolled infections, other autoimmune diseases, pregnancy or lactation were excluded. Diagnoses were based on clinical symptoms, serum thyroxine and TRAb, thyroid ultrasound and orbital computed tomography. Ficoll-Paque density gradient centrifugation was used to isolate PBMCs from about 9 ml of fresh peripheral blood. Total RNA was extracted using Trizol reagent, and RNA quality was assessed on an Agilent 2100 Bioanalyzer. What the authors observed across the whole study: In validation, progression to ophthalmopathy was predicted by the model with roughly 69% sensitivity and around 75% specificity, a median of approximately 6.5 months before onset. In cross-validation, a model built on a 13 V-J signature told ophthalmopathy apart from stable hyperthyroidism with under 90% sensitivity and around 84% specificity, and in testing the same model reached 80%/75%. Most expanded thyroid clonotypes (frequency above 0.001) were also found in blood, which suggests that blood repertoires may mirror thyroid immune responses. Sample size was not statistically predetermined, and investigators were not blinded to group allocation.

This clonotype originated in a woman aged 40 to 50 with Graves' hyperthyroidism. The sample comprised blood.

The CDR3 protein: CASSSRDREPTEAFF. The DNA sequence reads TGTGCCAGCAGCTCCCGGGACAGGGAACCCACTGAAGCTTTCTTT. Recombination connected TRBV7-2 to TRBJ1-1; 9 junctional bases match TRBD1. From the cysteine through the phenylalanine, the CDR3 covers 15 amino acids. The entry retains the CDR3 DNA only, 45 bases that are in frame from base 1. Taken from the germline V gene, the CDR1 and CDR2 loops are SGHTA and FQGNSA. From V the trimming removes 4 bases and from J it removes 4 bases, while the gene matches leave 7 bases of the junction unaccounted for.